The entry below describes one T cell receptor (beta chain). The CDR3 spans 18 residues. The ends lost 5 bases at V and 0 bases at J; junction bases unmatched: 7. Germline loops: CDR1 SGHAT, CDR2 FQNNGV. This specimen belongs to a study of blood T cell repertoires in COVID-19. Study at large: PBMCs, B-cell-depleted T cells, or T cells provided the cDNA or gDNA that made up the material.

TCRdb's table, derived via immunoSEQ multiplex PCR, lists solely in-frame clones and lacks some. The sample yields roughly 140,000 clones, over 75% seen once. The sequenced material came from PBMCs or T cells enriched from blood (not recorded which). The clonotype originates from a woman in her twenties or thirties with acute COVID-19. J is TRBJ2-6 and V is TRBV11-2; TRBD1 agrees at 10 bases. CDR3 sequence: CASSPRDRGLSGANVLTF. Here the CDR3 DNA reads TGTGCCAGCAGCCCCCGGGACAGGGGTCTCTCTGGGGCCAACGTCCTGACTTTC.